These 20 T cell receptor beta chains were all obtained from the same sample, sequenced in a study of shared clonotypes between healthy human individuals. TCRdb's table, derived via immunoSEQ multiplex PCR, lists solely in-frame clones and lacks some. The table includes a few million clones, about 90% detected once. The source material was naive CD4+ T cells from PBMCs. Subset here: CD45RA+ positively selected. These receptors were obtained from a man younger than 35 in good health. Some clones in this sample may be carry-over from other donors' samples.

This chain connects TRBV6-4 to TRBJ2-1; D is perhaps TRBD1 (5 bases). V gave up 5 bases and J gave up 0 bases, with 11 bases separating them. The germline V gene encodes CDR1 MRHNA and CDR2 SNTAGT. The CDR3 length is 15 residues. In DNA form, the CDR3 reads TGTGCCAGCAGTAGGACACGGAGCTCCTACAATGAGCAGTTCTTC. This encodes CASSRTRSSYNEQFF.

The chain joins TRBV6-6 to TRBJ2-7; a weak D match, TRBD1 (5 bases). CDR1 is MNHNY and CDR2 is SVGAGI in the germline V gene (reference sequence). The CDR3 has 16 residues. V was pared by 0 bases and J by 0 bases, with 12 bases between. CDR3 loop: CASSYSRTQSSYEQYF. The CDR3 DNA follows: TGTGCCAGCAGTTACTCGAGGACACAAAGCTCCTACGAGCAGTACTTC.

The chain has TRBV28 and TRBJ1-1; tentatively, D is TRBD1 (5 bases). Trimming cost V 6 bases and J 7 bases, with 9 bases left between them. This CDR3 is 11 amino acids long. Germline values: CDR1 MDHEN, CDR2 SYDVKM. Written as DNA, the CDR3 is TGTGCCAGCAGCCGGGGGAGTGAAGCTTTCTTT. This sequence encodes CASSRGSEAFF.

CDR3 residues: CASSYGPGGSNQPQHF. CDR3 DNA: TGTGCCAGCAGTTACGGGCCGGGGGGTAGCAATCAGCCCCAGCATTTT. The chain carries TRBV6-5 and TRBJ1-5, with D maybe TRBD1 (5 bases). V gave up 2 bases and J gave up 0 bases, with 11 bases separating them. Per germline, CDR1 MNHEY and CDR2 SVGAGI. This CDR3 contains 16 residues.

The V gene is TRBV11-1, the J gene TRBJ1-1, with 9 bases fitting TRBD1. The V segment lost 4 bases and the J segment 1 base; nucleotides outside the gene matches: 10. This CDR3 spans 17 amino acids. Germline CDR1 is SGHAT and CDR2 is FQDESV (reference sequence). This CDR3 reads CASSSFPGQGWNTEAFF. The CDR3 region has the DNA TGTGCCAGCAGCTCCTTCCCGGGACAGGGCTGGAACACTGAAGCTTTCTTT.

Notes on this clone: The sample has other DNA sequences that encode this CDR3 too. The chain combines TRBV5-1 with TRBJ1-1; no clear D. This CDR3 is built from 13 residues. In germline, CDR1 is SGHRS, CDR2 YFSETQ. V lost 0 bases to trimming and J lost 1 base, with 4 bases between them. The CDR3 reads CASSLVSNTEAFF. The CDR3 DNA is TGCGCCAGCAGCTTGGTATCGAACACTGAAGCTTTCTTT. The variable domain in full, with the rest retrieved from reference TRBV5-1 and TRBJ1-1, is KAGVTQTPRYLIKTRGQQVTLSCSPISGHRSVSWYQQTPGQGLQFLFEYFSETQRNKGNFPGRFSGRQFSNSRSEMNVSTLELGDSALYLCASSLVSNTEAFFGQGTRLTVV.

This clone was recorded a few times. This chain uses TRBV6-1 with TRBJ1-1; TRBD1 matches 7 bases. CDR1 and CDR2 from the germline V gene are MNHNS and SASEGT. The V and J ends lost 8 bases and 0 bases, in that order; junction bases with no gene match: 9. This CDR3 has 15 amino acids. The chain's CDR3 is CASGPQGGVNTEAFF. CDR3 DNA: TGTGCCAGCGGCCCTCAGGGGGGGGTGAACACTGAAGCTTTCTTT.

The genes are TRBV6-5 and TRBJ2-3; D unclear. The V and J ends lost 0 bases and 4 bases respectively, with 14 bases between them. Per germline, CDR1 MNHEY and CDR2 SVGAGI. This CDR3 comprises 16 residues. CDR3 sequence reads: CASSYSSPLVPDTQYF. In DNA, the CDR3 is TGTGCCAGCAGTTACTCGAGTCCCCTGGTCCCAGATACGCAGTATTTT.

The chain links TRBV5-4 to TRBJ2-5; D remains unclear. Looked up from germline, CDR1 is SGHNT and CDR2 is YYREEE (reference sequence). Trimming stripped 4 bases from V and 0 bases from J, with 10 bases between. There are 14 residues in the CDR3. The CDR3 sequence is CASSRNWYQETQYF. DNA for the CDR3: TGTGCCAGCAGCCGGAACTGGTACCAAGAGACCCAGTACTTC.

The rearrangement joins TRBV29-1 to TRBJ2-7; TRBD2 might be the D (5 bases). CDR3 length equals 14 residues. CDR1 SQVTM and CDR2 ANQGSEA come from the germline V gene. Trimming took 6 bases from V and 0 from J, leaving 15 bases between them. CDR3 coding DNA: TGCAGCGTCGCGGCAGGCGGGCTCTCCTACGAGCAGTACTTC. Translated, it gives CSVAAGGLSYEQYF.

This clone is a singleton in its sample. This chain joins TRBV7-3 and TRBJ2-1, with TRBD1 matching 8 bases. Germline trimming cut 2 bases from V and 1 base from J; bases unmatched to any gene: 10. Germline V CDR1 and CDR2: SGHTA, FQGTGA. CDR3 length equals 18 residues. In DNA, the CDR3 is TGTGCCAGCAGCTTACTCGGGGGACAGGCTTCGTCCTACAATGAGCAGTTCTTC. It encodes CASSLLGGQASSYNEQFF.

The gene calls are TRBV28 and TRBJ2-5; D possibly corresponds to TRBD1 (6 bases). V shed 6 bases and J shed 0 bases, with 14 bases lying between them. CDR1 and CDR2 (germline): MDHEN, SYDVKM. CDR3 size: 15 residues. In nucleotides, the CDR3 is TGTGCCAGCAGCCGACAGGACCTACACCAAGAGACCCAGTACTTC. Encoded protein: CASSRQDLHQETQYF.

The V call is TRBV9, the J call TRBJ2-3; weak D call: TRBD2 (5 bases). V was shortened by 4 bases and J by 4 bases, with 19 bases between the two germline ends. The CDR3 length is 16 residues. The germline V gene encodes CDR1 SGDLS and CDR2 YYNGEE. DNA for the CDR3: TGTGCCAGCAGCCCTCGGACGGGAACCCTGGCAGATACGCAGTATTTT. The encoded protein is CASSPRTGTLADTQYF.

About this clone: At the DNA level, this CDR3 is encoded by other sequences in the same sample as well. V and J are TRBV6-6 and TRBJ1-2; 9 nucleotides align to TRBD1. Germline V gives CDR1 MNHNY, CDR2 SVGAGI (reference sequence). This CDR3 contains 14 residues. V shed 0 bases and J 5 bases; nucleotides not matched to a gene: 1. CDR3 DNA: TGTGCCAGCAGTTACTCGACAGGGGGTTATGGCTACACCTTC. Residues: CASSYSTGGYGYTF.

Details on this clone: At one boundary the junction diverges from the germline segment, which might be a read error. The DNA of the CDR3 is TGTGCCAGCAGCTTAGGCCTTGGGCAGGTCCAGAACTTC. Its translation is CASSLGLGQVQNF. V usage is TRBV7-8 and J usage is TRBJ2-7; the D is unclear. CDR1 and CDR2 (germline): SGHVS, FQNEAQ. This CDR3 has 13 residues. The full variable domain, rest sourced from reference TRBV7-8 and TRBJ2-7, is GAGVSQSPRYKVAKRGQDVALRCDPISGHVSLFWYQQALGQGPEFLTYFQNEAQLDKSGLPSDRFFAERPEGSVSTLKIQRTQQEDSAVYLCASSLGLGQVQNFGPGTRLTVT.

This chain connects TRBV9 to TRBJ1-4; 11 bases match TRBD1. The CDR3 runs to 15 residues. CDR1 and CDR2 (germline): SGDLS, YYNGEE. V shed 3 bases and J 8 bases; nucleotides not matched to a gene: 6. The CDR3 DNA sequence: TGTGCCAGCAGCGGAGGGGACAGGGGGGAGGAAAAACTGTTTTTT. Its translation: CASSGGDRGEEKLFF.

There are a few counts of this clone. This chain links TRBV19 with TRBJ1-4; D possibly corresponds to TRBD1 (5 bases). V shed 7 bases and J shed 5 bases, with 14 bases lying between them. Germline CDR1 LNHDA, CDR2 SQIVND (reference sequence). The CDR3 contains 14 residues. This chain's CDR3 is CASMGDSGNEKLFF. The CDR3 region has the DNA TGTGCCAGTATGGGAGACAGCGGAAATGAAAAACTGTTTTTT.

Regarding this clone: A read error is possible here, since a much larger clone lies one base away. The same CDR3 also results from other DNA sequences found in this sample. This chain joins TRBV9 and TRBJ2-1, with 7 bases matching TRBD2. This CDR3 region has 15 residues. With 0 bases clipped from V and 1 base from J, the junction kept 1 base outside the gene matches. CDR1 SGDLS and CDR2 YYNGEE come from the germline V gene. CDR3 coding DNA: TGTGCCAGCAGCGTAGGCGGGAGATCCTACAATGAGCAGTTCTTC. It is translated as CASSVGGRSYNEQFF. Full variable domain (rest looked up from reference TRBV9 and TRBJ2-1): DSGVTQTPKHLITATGQRVTLRCSPRSGDLSVYWYQQSLDQGLQFLIQYYNGEERAKGNILERFSAQQFPDLHSELNLSSLELGDSALYFCASSVGGRSYNEQFFGPGTRLTVL.

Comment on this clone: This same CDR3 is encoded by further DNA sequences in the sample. CDR3 in amino acids: CASSRGDTEAFF. Here the CDR3 DNA reads TGCGCCAGCAGCCGGGGGGACACTGAAGCTTTCTTT. The chain carries TRBV5-1 and TRBJ1-1; D may be TRBD1 (5 bases). The CDR3 totals 12 residues. Germline CDR1 SGHRS, CDR2 YFSETQ. Between the trimmed V and J ends, which lost 4 bases and 3 bases, there was a span of 7 bases.

CDR3 residues: CASSLYPPGTYNEQFF. The CDR3 DNA reads TGTGCCAGCAGCTTATATCCCCCGGGAACCTACAATGAGCAGTTCTTC. This chain connects TRBV7-2 to TRBJ2-1; possible D gene TRBD2, 5 bases. V lost 2 bases to trimming and J lost 2 bases, with 13 bases between them. The germline V gene encodes CDR1 SGHTA and CDR2 FQGNSA. This CDR3 is built from 16 residues. Complete variable domain (other parts from reference TRBV7-2 and TRBJ2-1): GAGVSQSPSNKVTEKGKDVELRCDPISGHTALYWYRQSLGQGLEFLIYFQGNSAPDKSGLPSDRFSAERTGGSVSTLTIQRTQQEDSAVYLCASSLYPPGTYNEQFFGPGTRLTVL.